This T cell receptor (beta chain) was retrieved from a study of shared clonotypes between healthy human individuals. Study results and limitations: It was only blood that was sampled, and tissue repertoires likely differ. Estimated clonotype richness was generally higher in naive than memory subsets.

As concerns this clone: Its cognate antigen is unknown.

Naive CD8 populations comprised CD45RO-negative cells positively selected for CCR7, excluding terminally differentiated effector memory CD45RA+ cells. All of the donors resided in Nashville, Tennessee, and each was a Caucasian adult. V shed 6 bases, J shed 8 bases, and the junction held 5 bases outside the gene matches. This CDR3 contains 14 residues. Germline loops: CDR1 SNHLY, CDR2 FYNNEI. Splitting of each subset's genomic DNA was done evenly across several immunoSEQ plates. Here immunoSEQ multiplex PCR was the method, and the copy in TCRdb shows in-frame clones only, minus some. Here the sample spans about 1.9 million clones, about 93% being singletons.

The V gene is TRBV2, the J gene TRBJ2-4; 12 nucleotides agree with TRBD1. Sequences were obtained from naive CD8+ T cells from PBMCs. This receptor was identified in a man between 18 and 35 years old in good health. Some clones in this sample may be carry-over from other donors' samples. The CDR3 spells CASRTGTGGHIQYF. In DNA form, the CDR3 reads TGTGCCAGCAGAACCGGGACAGGGGGCCACATTCAGTACTTC.